This entry lists 15 T cell receptor beta chains sequenced from one sample in a study of Graves' ophthalmopathy and Graves' hyperthyroidism. The TCR beta CDR3 regions underwent amplification from RNA transcripts. First-round RT-PCR with HTBI primers preceded a second-round multiplex PCR. Using its own MiXCR run on the multiplex PCR reads, TCRdb lists one record per CDR3 protein. There are about 740,000 distinct CDR3 sequences in the sample; 40% occur only once, and less than 55% lies in the top ten. Specimen: peripheral blood. Every receptor here comes from an adult man with Graves' ophthalmopathy.

CDR3 loop: CSVEDRVREQYF. DNA for the CDR3: TGCAGCGTTGAAGACAGGGTGAGAGAGCAGTACTTC. The chain carries TRBV29-1 and TRBJ2-7; TRBD1 is a possible D gene (5 bases). Germline-derived CDR1 and CDR2 are SQVTM and ANQGSEA. There are 12 residues in the CDR3. Between the trimmed V and J ends, which lost 0 bases and 7 bases, there was a span of 10 bases.

CDR3 DNA: TGTGCCAGCAGCTTCCTGAACAATGAGCAGTTCTTC. Its protein product is CASSFLNNEQFF. V usage is TRBV25-1 and J usage is TRBJ2-5; D not certain. With the DNA end fitting TRBJ2-1 better, the J assignment may be wrong. The CDR3 length is 12 residues. Germline-derived CDR1 and CDR2 are MGHDK and SYGVNS.

The V call is TRBV12-3 or TRBV12-4, the J call TRBJ2-5; 11 bases line up with TRBD2. There are 15 residues in the CDR3. The J segment lost 5 bases and the V segment lost 6 bases, leaving 8 bases of the junction unmatched. The CDR3 DNA reads TGTGCCAGCAGCTTTAGCGGGAGGGCCTCGGAGACCCAGTACTTC. It codes for CASSFSGRASETQYF.

This chain links TRBV7-9 with TRBJ2-2; no firm D call. The CDR3 has 11 amino acids. Trimming left V 11 bases short and J 7 bases short, with 11 bases between. Germline CDR1 and CDR2: SEHNR and FQNEAQ (reference sequence). The CDR3 loop reads CAGNLIGELFF. The CDR3 DNA reads as TGTGCCGGCAACCTGATCGGGGAGCTGTTTTTT. Based on the CDR3 plus reference TRBV7-9 and TRBJ2-2, the full variable domain is DTGVSQNPRHKITKRGQNVTFRCDPISEHNRLYWYRQTLGQGPEFLTYFQNEAQLEKSRLLSDRFSAERPKGSFSTLEIQRTEQGDSAMYLCAGNLIGELFFGEGSRLTVL.

The rearrangement links TRBV2 to TRBJ2-6; D remains unclear. Trimming stripped 3 bases from V and 4 bases from J, with 7 bases between. CDR1 is SNHLY and CDR2 is FYNNEI in the germline V gene. The CDR3 is 14 amino acids. The CDR3 nucleotides read TGTGCCAGCAGTGAGCTCGAGGGGGCCAACGTCCTGACTTTC. Translated, it gives CASSELEGANVLTF.

This clonotype was seen at least ten times. The chain has TRBV12-3 or TRBV12-4 and TRBJ1-2; D unclear. The CDR3 totals 13 residues. The V end was cut by 6 bases, the J end by 8 bases, with 16 bases between. The CDR3 protein is CASSPFDSGGYTF. The CDR3 DNA reads as TGTGCCAGCAGCCCCTTTGATTCAGGAGGCTACACCTTC.

This clonotype was seen a handful of times. A much larger clone lies a single base off, so this may be a read error. V gene TRBV29-1 combines with J gene TRBJ1-4; D is perhaps TRBD1 (6 bases). V was shortened by 2 bases and J by 16 bases, with 14 bases between the two germline ends. The CDR3 has 11 residues. The V gene's germline CDR1 is SQVTM and CDR2 ANQGSEA. CDR3 sequence: CSVEFLGAQFF. The CDR3 DNA reads as TGCAGCGTTGAATTTTTGGGGGCCCAGTTTTTT.

This clonotype was counted a few times. CDR3 region: CASSQFPGQGREKLFF. CDR3 sequence (DNA): TGTGCCAGCAGCCAGTTCCCGGGACAGGGACGTGAAAAACTGTTTTTT. This chain uses TRBV11-2 with TRBJ1-4, with 9 bases fitting TRBD1. The CDR3 extends over 16 amino acids. In germline, CDR1 is SGHAT, CDR2 FQNNGV. The V and J ends lost 5 bases and 7 bases, in that order; junction bases with no gene match: 11.

This clonotype was recorded only once. This chain joins TRBV29-1 and TRBJ1-2; possibly TRBD1 for D (6 bases). Trimming shortened V by 7 bases and J by 4 bases, and 19 bases separated the two germline ends. The germline CDR1 and CDR2 sequences are SQVTM and ANQGSEA. The CDR3 is 14 residues long. The CDR3 is CSASKGGRSYGYTF. CDR3 coding DNA: TGCAGCGCCAGCAAAGGGGGACGGAGCTATGGCTACACCTTC. The full variable domain, with the rest looked up from reference TRBV29-1 and TRBJ1-2, is SAVISQKPSRDICQRGTSLTIQCQVDSQVTMMFWYRQQPGQSLTLIATANQGSEATYESGFVIDKFPISRPNLTFSTLTVSNMSPEDSSIYLCSASKGGRSYGYTFGSGTRLTVV.

The chain couples TRBV19 to TRBJ2-3, with D hard to call. Germline CDR1 LNHDA, CDR2 SQIVND (reference sequence). V lost 6 bases and J 4 bases, leaving 14 bases between the germline ends. The CDR3 consists of 14 residues. Here the CDR3 reads CASRSELPADTQYF. The CDR3 DNA reads TGTGCCAGTAGGAGCGAACTACCGGCAGATACGCAGTATTTT.

This clonotype has ten or more counts. Being one base from a much bigger clone, this may be a read error. V gene TRBV6-5 combines with J gene TRBJ1-6; D is unresolved. Per germline, CDR1 MNHEY and CDR2 SVGAGI. The CDR3 has 12 residues. V was pared by 5 bases and J by 17 bases, with 16 bases between. CDR3 in amino acids: CASSDLSYPFHF. In nucleotides, the CDR3 is TGTGCCAGCAGTGACCTGTCGTACCCTTTCCACTTT.

This chain's CDR3 is CASREGDSPLHF. The CDR3 bases are TGTGCCAGCCGCGAGGGGGATTCACCCCTCCACTTT. This chain uses TRBV2 with TRBJ1-6; weak D call: TRBD1 (6 bases). The V gene lost 8 bases and the J gene lost 8 bases, with 10 bases spanning the gap. The germline V gene has CDR1 SNHLY and CDR2 FYNNEI. The CDR3 has 12 amino acids.

The genes are TRBV24-1 and TRBJ1-2, with 10 bases matching TRBD1. CDR1 is KGHDR and CDR2 is SFDVKD in the germline V gene. After removal of 4 bases from V and 8 bases from J, the junction contained 9 bases not matched to a gene. CDR3 length: 15 amino acids. As DNA, the CDR3 is TGTGCCACCAGTGACCCAGGGACAGGGGATCGCGGCTACACCTTC. This sequence encodes CATSDPGTGDRGYTF.

This clonotype appeared many times. This chain uses TRBV7-2 with TRBJ1-4; D is unclear. CDR1 is SGHTA and CDR2 is FQGNSA in the germline V gene. Deletions cut 5 bases from V and 8 bases from J, with 15 bases between. The CDR3 spans 14 residues. CDR3 sequence (DNA): TGTGCCAGCAGCCTTGGCGGGCGTAGAGAAAAACTGTTTTTT. Its protein is CASSLGGRREKLFF.

The V gene is TRBV9, the J gene TRBJ1-2; D call uncertain. Germline loops: CDR1 SGDLS, CDR2 YYNGEE. The CDR3 is 14 residues long. V was shortened by 0 bases and J by 4 bases, with 10 bases between the two germline ends. CDR3 protein: CASSVGGRIYGYTF. The CDR3 DNA reads as TGTGCCAGCAGCGTAGGGGGTAGGATCTATGGCTACACCTTC.